The 9 T cell receptor beta chains in this list originate from one sample, sequenced in a study of blood T cells in healthy people across ages. PCR was performed a second time for about 6 to 12 cycles using a sample-barcoded 5' primer and a J-beta primer mix. One entry per CDR3 protein results from TCRdb running MiXCR on the 5' RACE reads. The sample gives 650,000 to 700,000 distinct CDR3 sequences, approximately 52% of which show up once; roughly 13% is in the top ten. The sample taken for sequencing was blood. These receptors all come from a woman aged 80 or over in good health.

In nucleotides, the CDR3 is TGTGCCAGCCGCCCCCCCCTGGTTGATCAGTATTTT. It encodes CASRPPLVDQYF. The rearrangement links TRBV2 to TRBJ2-3; D remains ambiguous. Trimming removed 8 bases from V and 12 bases from J, with 18 bases in between. This CDR3 is 12 amino acids long. Germline V gene lookup returns CDR1 SNHLY and CDR2 FYNNEI.

The J gene is TRBJ2-7, the V gene TRBV6-1; D gene uncertain. There are 15 residues in the CDR3. Looked up from germline, CDR1 is MNHNS and CDR2 is SASEGT. Trimming took off 2 bases at V and 0 bases at J, with 11 bases between the two ends. As DNA, the CDR3 is TGTGCCAGCAGTGAATGGGCAGGAGCCTCCTACGAGCAGTACTTC. Its translation is CASSEWAGASYEQYF.

With regard to this clonotype: This may stem from a read error, because a much larger clone lies one nucleotide away. This chain connects TRBV15 to TRBJ2-5, with D perhaps TRBD1 (6 bases). There are 15 residues in the CDR3. Per germline, CDR1 LNHNV and CDR2 YYDKDF (reference sequence). The CDR3 region has the DNA TGTGCCATCAGCCCACAAGGGACATTTGGAGAGACCCAGTACTTC. This translates into CAISPQGTFGETQYF.

The chain carries TRBV20-1 and TRBJ2-3, with TRBD2 identical over 8 bases. Trimming cost V 6 bases and J 14 bases; bases outside gene matches: 16. This CDR3 is 13 amino acids long. Germline V CDR1 and CDR2: DFQATT, SNEGSKA (reference sequence). The CDR3 coding sequence is TGCAGTGCACGGGGGGGTCTAGACGGGACAAGGTATTTT. It codes for CSARGGLDGTRYF.

The chain links TRBV20-1 to TRBJ1-1; maybe TRBD1 (5 bases). The germline V gene has CDR1 DFQATT and CDR2 SNEGSKA (reference sequence). V was shortened by 6 bases and J by 5 bases, with 16 bases between the two germline ends. The CDR3 runs 13 residues. CDR3 protein: CSARPGGKTEAFF. For the CDR3, the DNA is TGCAGTGCCCGACCGGGGGGGAAAACTGAAGCTTTCTTT.

To note about this clonotype: A much more abundant neighbour one base away suggests this may be a read error. This chain uses TRBV28 with TRBJ2-5, with 8 bases aligning to TRBD1. Germline loops: CDR1 MDHEN, CDR2 SYDVKM. This CDR3 comprises 14 residues. V lost 5 bases to trimming and J lost 11 bases; unmatched junction nucleotides: 13. The CDR3: CASSVRDRRREQYF. For the CDR3, the DNA is TGTGCCAGCAGTGTACGGGACAGGCGACGAGAGCAGTACTTC.

This clonotype was detected a few times. The CDR3 loop reads CASTQGRGGNTGELFF. The CDR3 coding sequence is TGTGCCAGCACCCAAGGCAGGGGAGGGAACACCGGGGAGCTGTTTTTT. This chain links TRBV9 with TRBJ2-2; D tentatively reads TRBD1 or TRBD2 (6 bases each). Germline CDR1 SGDLS, CDR2 YYNGEE. The CDR3 sequence is 16 residues long. V dropped 6 bases and J dropped 1 base, with 16 bases sitting between them. The variable domain in full, completed from reference TRBV9 and TRBJ2-2, reads DSGVTQTPKHLITATGQRVTLRCSPRSGDLSVYWYQQSLDQGLQFLIQYYNGEERAKGNILERFSAQQFPDLHSELNLSSLELGDSALYFCASTQGRGGNTGELFFGEGSRLTVL.

The genes are TRBV27 and TRBJ2-5; maybe TRBD1 (6 bases). The CDR3 has 17 amino acids. Trimming removed 2 bases from V and 2 bases from J, with 18 bases in between. CDR1 and CDR2 (germline): MNHEY, SMNVEV (reference sequence). The CDR3 is CASSLKGVQLSQETQYF. DNA of the CDR3: TGTGCCAGCAGTTTAAAGGGGGTCCAACTAAGTCAAGAGACCCAGTACTTC.

This clonotype was found a few times. This chain connects TRBV7-2 to TRBJ2-5; D is ambiguous. The CDR3 has 14 residues. Trimming cost V 5 bases and J 2 bases, with 12 bases left between them. Germline loops: CDR1 SGHTA, CDR2 FQGNSA. The CDR3 protein is CASSLALRQETQYF. The CDR3 nucleotides read TGTGCCAGCAGCCTGGCCCTCCGACAAGAGACCCAGTACTTC. Drawing the rest from reference TRBV7-2 and TRBJ2-5, the complete variable domain is GAGVSQSPSNKVTEKGKDVELRCDPISGHTALYWYRQSLGQGLEFLIYFQGNSAPDKSGLPSDRFSAERTGGSVSTLTIQRTQQEDSAVYLCASSLALRQETQYFGPGTRLLVL.